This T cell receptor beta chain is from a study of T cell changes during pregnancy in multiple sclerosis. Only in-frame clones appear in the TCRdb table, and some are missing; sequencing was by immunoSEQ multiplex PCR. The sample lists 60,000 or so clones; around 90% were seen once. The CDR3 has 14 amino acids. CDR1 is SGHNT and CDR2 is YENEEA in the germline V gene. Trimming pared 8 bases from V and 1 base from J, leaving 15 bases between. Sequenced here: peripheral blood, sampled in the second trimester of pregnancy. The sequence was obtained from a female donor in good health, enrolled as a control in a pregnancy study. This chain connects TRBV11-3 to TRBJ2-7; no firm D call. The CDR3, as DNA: TGTGCCAGCTCTCACGCAGGCAGGTCCTACGAGCAGTACTTC. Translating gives CASSHAGRSYEQYF.